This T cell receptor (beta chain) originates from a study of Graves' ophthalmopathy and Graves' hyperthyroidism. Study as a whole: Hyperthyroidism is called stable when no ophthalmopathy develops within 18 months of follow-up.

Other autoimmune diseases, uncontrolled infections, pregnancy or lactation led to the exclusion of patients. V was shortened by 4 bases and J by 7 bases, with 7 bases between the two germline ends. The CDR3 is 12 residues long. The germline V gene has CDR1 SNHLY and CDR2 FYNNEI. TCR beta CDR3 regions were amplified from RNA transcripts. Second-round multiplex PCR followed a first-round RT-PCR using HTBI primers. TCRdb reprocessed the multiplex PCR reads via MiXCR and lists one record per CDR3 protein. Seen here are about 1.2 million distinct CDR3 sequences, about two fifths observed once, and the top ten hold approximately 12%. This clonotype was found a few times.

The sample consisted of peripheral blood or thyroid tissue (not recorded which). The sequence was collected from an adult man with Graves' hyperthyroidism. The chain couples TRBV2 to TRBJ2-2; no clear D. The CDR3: CASSVEHGELFF. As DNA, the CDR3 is TGTGCCAGCAGTGTGGAGCACGGGGAGCTGTTTTTT.